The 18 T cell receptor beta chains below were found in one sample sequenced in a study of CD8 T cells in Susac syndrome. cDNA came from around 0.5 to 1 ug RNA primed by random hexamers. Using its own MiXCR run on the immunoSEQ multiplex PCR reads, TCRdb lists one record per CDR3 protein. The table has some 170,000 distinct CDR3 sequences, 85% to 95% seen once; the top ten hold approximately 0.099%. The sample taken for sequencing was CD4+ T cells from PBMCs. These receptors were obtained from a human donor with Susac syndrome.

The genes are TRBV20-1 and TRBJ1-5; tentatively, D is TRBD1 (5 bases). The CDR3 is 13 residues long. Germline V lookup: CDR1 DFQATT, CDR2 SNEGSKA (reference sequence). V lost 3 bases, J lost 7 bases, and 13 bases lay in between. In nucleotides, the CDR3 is TGCAGTGCTAGTGACAGCCAGGCGCAGCCCCAGCATTTT. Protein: CSASDSQAQPQHF.

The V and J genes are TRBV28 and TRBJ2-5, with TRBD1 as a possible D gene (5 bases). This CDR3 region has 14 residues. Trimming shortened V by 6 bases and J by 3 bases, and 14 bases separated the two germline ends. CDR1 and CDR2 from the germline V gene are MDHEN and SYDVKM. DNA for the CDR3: TGTGCCAGCAGACGTATCGCCAGGGAAGAGACCCAGTACTTC. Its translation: CASRRIAREETQYF.

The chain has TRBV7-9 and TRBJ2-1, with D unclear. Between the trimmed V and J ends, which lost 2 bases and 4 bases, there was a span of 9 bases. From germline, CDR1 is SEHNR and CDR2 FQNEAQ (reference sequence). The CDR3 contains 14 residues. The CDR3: CASSLNPFYNEQFF. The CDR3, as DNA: TGTGCCAGCAGCTTAAACCCTTTTTACAATGAGCAGTTCTTC.

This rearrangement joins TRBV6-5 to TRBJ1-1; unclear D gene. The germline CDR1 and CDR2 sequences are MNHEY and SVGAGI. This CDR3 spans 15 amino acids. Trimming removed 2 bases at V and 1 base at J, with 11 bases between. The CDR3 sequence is CASSYGSLPNTEAFF. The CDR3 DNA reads TGTGCCAGCAGTTACGGCTCTCTACCGAACACTGAAGCTTTCTTT.

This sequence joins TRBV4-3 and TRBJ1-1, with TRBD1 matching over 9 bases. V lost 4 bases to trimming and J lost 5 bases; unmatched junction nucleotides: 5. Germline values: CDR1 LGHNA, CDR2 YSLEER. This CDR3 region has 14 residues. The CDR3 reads CASSPGTGRTEAFF. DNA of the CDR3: TGCGCCAGCAGCCCCGGGACAGGGAGGACTGAAGCTTTCTTT.

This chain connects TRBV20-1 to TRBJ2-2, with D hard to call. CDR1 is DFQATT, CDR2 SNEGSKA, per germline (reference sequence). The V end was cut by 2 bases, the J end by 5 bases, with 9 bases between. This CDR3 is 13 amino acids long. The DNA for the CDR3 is TGCAGTGCTAGACGCCCCCAGACCGGGGAGCTGTTTTTT. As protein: CSARRPQTGELFF.

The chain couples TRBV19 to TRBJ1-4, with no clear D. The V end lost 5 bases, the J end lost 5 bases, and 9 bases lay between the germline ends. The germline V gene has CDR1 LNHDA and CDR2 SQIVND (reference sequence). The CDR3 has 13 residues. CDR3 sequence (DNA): TGTGCCAGTAGTTTCGTAAACAATGAAAAACTGTTTTTT. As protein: CASSFVNNEKLFF.

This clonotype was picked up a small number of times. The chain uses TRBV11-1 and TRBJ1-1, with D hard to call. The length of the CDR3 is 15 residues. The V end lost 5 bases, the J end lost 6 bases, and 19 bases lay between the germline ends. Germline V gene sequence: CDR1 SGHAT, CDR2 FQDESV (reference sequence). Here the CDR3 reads CASSLREGTFAEAFF. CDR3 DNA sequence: TGTGCCAGCAGCCTTAGGGAGGGAACGTTCGCTGAAGCTTTCTTT. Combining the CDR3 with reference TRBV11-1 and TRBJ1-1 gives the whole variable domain EAEVAQSPRYKITEKSQAVAFWCDPISGHATLYWYRQILGQGPELLVQFQDESVVDDSQLPKDRFSAERLKGVDSTLKIQPAELGDSAMYLCASSLREGTFAEAFFGQGTRLTVV.

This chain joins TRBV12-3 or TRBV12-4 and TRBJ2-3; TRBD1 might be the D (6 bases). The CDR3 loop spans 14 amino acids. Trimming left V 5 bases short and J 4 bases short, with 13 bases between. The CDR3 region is CASSLGGDADTQYF. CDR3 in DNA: TGTGCCAGCAGTCTAGGGGGTGACGCAGATACGCAGTATTTT.

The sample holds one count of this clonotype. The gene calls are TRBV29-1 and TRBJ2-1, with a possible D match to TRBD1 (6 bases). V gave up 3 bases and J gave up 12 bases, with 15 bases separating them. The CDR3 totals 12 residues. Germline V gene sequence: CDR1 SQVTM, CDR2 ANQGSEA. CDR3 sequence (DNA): TGCAGCGTTGAGGGGCAGGGGTTTGTGCAGTTCTTC. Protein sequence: CSVEGQGFVQFF.

The CDR3 protein is CASSQDFSGDYEQYF. DNA of the CDR3: TGCGCCAGCAGCCAAGATTTTTCAGGGGACTACGAGCAGTACTTC. J is TRBJ2-7 and V is TRBV4-3, with D possibly being TRBD1 (6 bases). V lost 0 bases and J lost 3, with 12 bases in between. Per the germline V gene, CDR1 is LGHNA and CDR2 is YSLEER. The CDR3 is made up of 15 amino acids.

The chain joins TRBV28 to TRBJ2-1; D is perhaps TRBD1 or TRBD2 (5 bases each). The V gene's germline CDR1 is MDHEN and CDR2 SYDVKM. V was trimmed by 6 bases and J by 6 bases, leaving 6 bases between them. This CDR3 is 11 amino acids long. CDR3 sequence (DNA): TGTGCCAGCAGGGGGGTCAATGAGCAGTTCTTC. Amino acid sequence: CASRGVNEQFF.

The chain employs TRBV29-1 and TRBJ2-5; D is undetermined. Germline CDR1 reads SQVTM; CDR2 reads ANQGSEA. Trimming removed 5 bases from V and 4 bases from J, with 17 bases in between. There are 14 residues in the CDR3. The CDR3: CSVSAGPQSETQYF. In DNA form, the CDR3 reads TGCAGCGTTTCAGCCGGGCCCCAGTCAGAGACCCAGTACTTC.

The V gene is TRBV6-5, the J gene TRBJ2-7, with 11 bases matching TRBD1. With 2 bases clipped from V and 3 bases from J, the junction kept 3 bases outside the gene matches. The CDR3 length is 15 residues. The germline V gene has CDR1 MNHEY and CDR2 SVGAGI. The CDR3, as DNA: TGTGCCAGCAGTTACCGGACAGGGGGCCTCTACGAGCAGTACTTC. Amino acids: CASSYRTGGLYEQYF.

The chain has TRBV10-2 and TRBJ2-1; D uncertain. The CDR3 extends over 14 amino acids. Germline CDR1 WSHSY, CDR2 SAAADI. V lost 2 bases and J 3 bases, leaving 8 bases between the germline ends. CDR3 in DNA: TGCGCCAGCAGTGAGGAGAACTTCTACAATGAGCAGTTCTTC. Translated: CASSEENFYNEQFF.

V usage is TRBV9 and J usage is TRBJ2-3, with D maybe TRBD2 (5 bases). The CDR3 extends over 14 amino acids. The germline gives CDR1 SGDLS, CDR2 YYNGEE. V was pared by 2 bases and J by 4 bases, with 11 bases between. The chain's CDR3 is CASSVTGNPDTQYF. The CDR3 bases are TGTGCCAGCAGCGTGACCGGGAACCCAGATACGCAGTATTTT.

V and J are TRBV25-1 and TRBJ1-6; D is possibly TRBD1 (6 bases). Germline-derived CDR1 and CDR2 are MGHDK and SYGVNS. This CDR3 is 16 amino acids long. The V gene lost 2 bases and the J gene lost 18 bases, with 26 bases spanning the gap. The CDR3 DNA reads TGTGCCAGCAGTGAAAGGGGGGGGGCGCGAGGTTCACACCCCCACTTT. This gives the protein CASSERGGARGSHPHF.

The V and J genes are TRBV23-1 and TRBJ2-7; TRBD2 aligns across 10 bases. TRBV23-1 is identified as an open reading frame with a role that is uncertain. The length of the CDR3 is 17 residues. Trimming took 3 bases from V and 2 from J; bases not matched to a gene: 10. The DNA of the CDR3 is TGCGCCAGCAGTCATCCTTATCCGGGACTAGCGCCCTACGAGCAGTACTTC. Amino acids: CASSHPYPGLAPYEQYF.